Following are 25 T cell receptor beta chains from one sample sequenced in a study of control samples from healthy donors and cancer patients. Here immunoSEQ multiplex PCR was the method, and the copy in TCRdb shows in-frame clones only, minus some. In the table there are about 120,000 clones, over 80% of which are singletons. The specimen sequenced was PBMCs. The receptors derive from a man older than 75 with head and neck cancer.

This clone appeared a few times. The V gene is TRBV30, the J gene TRBJ2-3; D gene ambiguous. In germline, CDR1 is GTSNPN, CDR2 SVGIG (reference sequence). V was pared by 0 bases and J by 6 bases, with 7 bases between. This CDR3 has 12 residues. This chain's CDR3 is CAWSVRADTQYF. CDR3 bases: TGTGCCTGGAGTGTACGCGCGGATACGCAGTATTTT.

To note about this clone: The same CDR3 arises from other DNA sequences in this sample as well. The rearrangement links TRBV2 to TRBJ1-5; tentative D call: TRBD1 (5 bases). CDR1 is SNHLY, CDR2 FYNNEI, per germline. This CDR3 is built from 13 residues. V was cut by 6 bases and J by 9 bases, with 15 bases left in between. The CDR3 coding sequence is TGTGCCAGCAGGGTCGGACGCCAGGGGCCCCAGCATTTT. Translating gives CASRVGRQGPQHF.

The CDR3 loop is CATRGTAGRIQPQHF. The CDR3 DNA sequence: TGTGCCACTAGGGGAACGGCCGGAAGAATCCAGCCCCAGCATTTT. The rearrangement uses TRBV19 and TRBJ1-5; weak D call: TRBD1 (5 bases). Trimming took 10 bases from V and 7 from J, leaving 23 bases between them. CDR3 length equals 15 residues. Germline CDR1 and CDR2: LNHDA and SQIVND (reference sequence).

The V gene is TRBV27, the J gene TRBJ1-1, with TRBD1 matching 7 bases. CDR3 length equals 14 residues. J gave up 4 bases and V 3 bases, and 5 bases lay outside the gene matches. The V gene's germline CDR1 is MNHEY and CDR2 SMNVEV (reference sequence). CDR3 nucleotides: TGTGCCAGCAGTTTTGTAGGGGGCATCACTGAAGCTTTCTTT. The encoded protein is CASSFVGGITEAFF.

V is TRBV7-9 and J is TRBJ1-5, with D possibly TRBD1 on 6 matching bases. Per the germline V gene, CDR1 is SEHNR and CDR2 is FQNEAQ (reference sequence). The CDR3 is 19 amino acids. V was pared by 2 bases and J by 2 bases, with 22 bases between. CDR3 residues: CASSLTPSLTGGGNQPQHF. The DNA of the CDR3 is TGTGCCAGCAGCTTAACGCCCTCCTTGACAGGAGGAGGCAATCAGCCCCAGCATTTT.

V gene TRBV30 combines with J gene TRBJ2-5, with D perhaps matching TRBD1 (5 bases). Trimming stripped 3 bases from V and 2 bases from J, with 7 bases between. Germline V gives CDR1 GTSNPN, CDR2 SVGIG (reference sequence). The CDR3 spans 12 residues. CDR3 in amino acids: CAWRDNQETQYF. DNA for the CDR3: TGTGCCTGGAGGGACAATCAAGAGACCCAGTACTTC.

This chain connects TRBV12-3 or TRBV12-4 to TRBJ2-1; no clear D gene. Trimming removed 3 bases from V and 6 bases from J, with 9 bases in between. This CDR3 has 13 amino acids. The CDR3 DNA follows: TGTGCCAGCAGTTTGCGAATGTCCAATGAGCAGTTCTTC. This sequence encodes CASSLRMSNEQFF.

The chain couples TRBV18 to TRBJ2-7, with 9 bases lining up with TRBD2. V shed 3 bases, J shed 5 bases, and the junction held 2 bases outside the gene matches. This CDR3 comprises 13 residues. Looked up from germline, CDR1 is KGHSH and CDR2 is LQKENI. The DNA of the CDR3 is TGTGCCAGCTCACCTAGCGGGAGTGACGAGCAGTACTTC. Translation gives CASSPSGSDEQYF. The entire variable domain, with the rest obtained from reference TRBV18 and TRBJ2-7, is as follows: NAGVMQNPRHLVRRRGQEARLRCSPMKGHSHVYWYRQLPEEGLKFMVYLQKENIIDESGMPKERFSAEFPKEGPSILRIQQVVRGDSAAYFCASSPSGSDEQYFGPGTRLTVT.

The J gene is TRBJ2-3, the V gene TRBV24-1; tentative D call: TRBD2 (6 bases). Germline CDR1 reads KGHDR; CDR2 reads SFDVKD. The V end lost 3 bases, the J end lost 4 bases, and 10 bases lay between the germline ends. This CDR3 comprises 14 residues. CDR3 region: CATSDTGTADTQYF. The CDR3 DNA reads as TGTGCCACCAGTGATACCGGGACTGCAGATACGCAGTATTTT.

The chain joins TRBV21-1 to TRBJ1-2; TRBD1, the D gene given by the table, was not confirmed from the DNA. TRBV21-1 is reported as a pseudogene. The CDR3 length is 15 residues. This CDR3 reads CANPGEGTGKVGYTF. As DNA, the CDR3 is TGTGCCAACCCTGGGGAGGGGACAGGGAAGGTTGGCTACACCTTC.

The chain combines TRBV2 with TRBJ2-7; D gene unclear. The V and J ends lost 5 bases and 3 bases respectively, with 11 bases between them. Germline lookup yields CDR1 SNHLY and CDR2 FYNNEI. The CDR3 consists of 13 residues. The CDR3 loop reads CASSIDGYYEQYF. CDR3 DNA sequence: TGTGCCAGCAGTATTGACGGATACTACGAGCAGTACTTC.

This sequence joins TRBV12-3 or TRBV12-4 and TRBJ1-2; D is unresolved. This CDR3 contains 13 residues. V was clipped by 7 bases and J by 8 bases, with 17 bases between them. CDR3 bases: TGTGCCAGCACCAAGGACGGATGGACGGGCTACACCTTC. Amino acids: CASTKDGWTGYTF.

This clone appeared a few times. The chain employs TRBV7-2 and TRBJ2-7; 9 bases map to TRBD2. Germline values: CDR1 SGHTA, CDR2 FQGNSA. The CDR3 is 18 residues long. With 0 bases clipped from V and 4 bases from J, the junction kept 13 bases outside the gene matches. CDR3 bases: TGTGCCAGCAGCTTAGCGCCGAGTAGCGGGAGCTACGCATACGAGCAGTACTTC. Translating gives CASSLAPSSGSYAYEQYF.

The chain recombines TRBV14 with TRBJ1-3; D gene unclear. Germline loops: CDR1 SGHDN, CDR2 FVKESK. Trimming removed 0 bases at V and 4 bases at J, with 4 bases between. CDR3 size: 13 residues. The DNA of the CDR3 is TGTGCCAGCAGCCAAGATGGGGGAAACACCATATATTTT. It yields the protein CASSQDGGNTIYF.

This chain connects TRBV30 to TRBJ1-5; perhaps TRBD1 as D (5 bases). V was clipped by 0 bases and J by 7 bases, with 10 bases between them. The CDR3 length is 13 residues. Per germline, CDR1 GTSNPN and CDR2 SVGIG (reference sequence). CDR3 in amino acids: CAWSVVGAQPQHF. The CDR3, as DNA: TGTGCCTGGAGTGTAGTAGGGGCCCAGCCCCAGCATTTT.

V gene TRBV18 combines with J gene TRBJ2-1; no firm D call. Trimming took 5 bases from V and 7 from J, leaving 9 bases between them. The CDR3 runs to 12 residues. CDR1 is KGHSH, CDR2 LQKENI, per germline. CDR3 coding DNA: TGTGCCAGCTCATCTCCTCGGAATGAGCAGTTCTTC. It is translated as CASSSPRNEQFF.

This sequence joins TRBV3-1 (or the pseudogene TRBV3-2) and TRBJ2-2, with 7 positions matching TRBD1. Germline V CDR1 and CDR2: LGHDT, YNNKEL (reference sequence). The CDR3 loop spans 19 amino acids. J lost 0 bases, V lost 2 bases, and 12 bases had no gene match. The CDR3 protein is CASSQTVGRTGANTGELFF. The CDR3 DNA reads TGTGCCAGCAGCCAAACAGTTGGAAGGACAGGAGCGAACACCGGGGAGCTGTTTTTT.

The chain employs TRBV28 and TRBJ2-5; D tentatively fits TRBD1 or TRBD2 (6 bases each). The CDR3 runs to 14 residues. Germline V gives CDR1 MDHEN, CDR2 SYDVKM. V gave up 8 bases and J gave up 0 bases, with 13 bases separating them. CDR3 DNA sequence: TGTGCCAGCTCTGAGGGGGGATACCAAGAGACCCAGTACTTC. It specifies CASSEGGYQETQYF.

The chain carries TRBV18 and TRBJ2-3; D remains unclear. The V end was cut by 1 base, the J end by 2 bases, with 7 bases between. This CDR3 is built from 14 residues. The germline V gene has CDR1 KGHSH and CDR2 LQKENI. CDR3 sequence reads: CASSPQFSTDTQYF. CDR3 DNA: TGTGCCAGCTCACCACAGTTCTCCACAGATACGCAGTATTTT.

This clone was detected once. The chain combines TRBV7-2 with TRBJ1-6; possibly TRBD1 for D (6 bases). The germline V and J ends were trimmed by 1 base and 8 bases, with 15 bases remaining between them. Germline V gene lookup returns CDR1 SGHTA and CDR2 FQGNSA. The CDR3 sequence is 16 residues long. CDR3 coding DNA: TGTGCCAGCAGCTTAGAGGGCGGCAGGGGATATTCACCCCTCCACTTT. It yields the protein CASSLEGGRGYSPLHF.

About this clone: Other DNA sequences of this sample code for an identical CDR3. The chain has TRBV19 and TRBJ1-2; D is ambiguous. Germline lookup yields CDR1 LNHDA and CDR2 SQIVND (reference sequence). The CDR3 contains 10 residues. The V and J ends lost 5 bases and 6 bases respectively, with 4 bases between them. CDR3: CASSRDGYTF. CDR3 DNA: TGTGCCAGTAGTCGAGATGGCTACACCTTC.

As concerns this clone: Compared with germline, one end of the junction differs, possibly owing to a read error. This chain connects TRBV7-2 to TRBJ2-3; D is undetermined. CDR3 size: 15 residues. Germline assignment: CDR1 SGHTA and CDR2 FQGNSA. The CDR3 DNA sequence: TGTGCCAGCAGCTTAGACCGTATAGTCACAGTTACGCAGTATTTT. Its protein is CASSLDRIVTVTQYF.

This chain links TRBV23-1 with TRBJ1-1; 9 nucleotides match TRBD1. TRBV23-1 counts as an open reading frame of uncertain function. The V segment lost 0 bases and the J segment 8 bases; nucleotides outside the gene matches: 19. The CDR3 is 19 residues long. DNA of the CDR3: TGCGCCAGCAGTCAATCTATAAAAACCTGCCGGGACAGGGTAGGAGAAGCTTTCTTT. This encodes CASSQSIKTCRDRVGEAFF.

This chain connects TRBV15 to TRBJ1-2; 9 bases fit TRBD1. The V gene's germline CDR1 is LNHNV and CDR2 YYDKDF (reference sequence). The CDR3 sequence is 13 residues long. V dropped 5 bases and J dropped 4; count of bases not matched to a gene: 2. In DNA, the CDR3 is TGTGCCACCAGCGGGACAGGGCTCTATGGCTACACCTTC. It is translated as CATSGTGLYGYTF.

V and J are TRBV19 and TRBJ2-7; no firm D call. CDR1 is LNHDA and CDR2 is SQIVND in the germline V gene (reference sequence). V was cut by 3 bases and J by 0 bases, with 15 bases left in between. The CDR3 extends over 16 amino acids. CDR3 region: CASSMYGQSSSYEQYF. CDR3 nucleotide sequence: TGTGCCAGTAGTATGTACGGGCAGTCGAGCTCCTACGAGCAGTACTTC.